A single sample is the source of the 25 T cell receptor beta chains below, sequenced in a study of T cells after yellow fever vaccination. TCRdb re-analysed the 5' RACE reads in MiXCR, keeping a single row per CDR3 protein. The profile shows just under 600,000 distinct CDR3 sequences, approximately 13% of them singletons. Here the sequenced sample was PBMCs, taken on the day of the yellow fever booster vaccination. Receptor source: a man aged 30 to 45 who received the YFV17D yellow fever vaccine.

This clonotype was seen a few times. The chain combines TRBV10-3 with TRBJ2-1; TRBD2 is a possible D gene (6 bases). V was shortened by 7 bases and J by 4 bases, with 17 bases between the two germline ends. The CDR3 contains 15 residues. Germline V gives CDR1 ENHRY, CDR2 SYGVKD. The CDR3 sequence is CAITPSAIQYNEQFF. The CDR3 nucleotides are TGTGCCATCACCCCTAGCGCGATTCAGTACAATGAGCAGTTCTTC.

This clonotype has just a few counts. The chain recombines TRBV23-1 with TRBJ2-1, with TRBD2 matching 12 bases. TRBV23-1 is placed among ORFs of uncertain function. The CDR3 totals 18 residues. V dropped 0 bases and J dropped 8; count of bases not matched to a gene: 11. Written as DNA, the CDR3 is TGCGCCAGCAGTCAATCGAGGACTAGCGGGAATGCAATCGATGAGCAGTTCTTC. It specifies CASSQSRTSGNAIDEQFF.

The J gene is TRBJ2-1, the V gene TRBV5-1, with D tentatively TRBD1 (6 bases). Germline V gene lookup returns CDR1 SGHRS and CDR2 YFSETQ. CDR3 size: 16 residues. V was cut by 4 bases and J by 0 bases, with 14 bases left in between. The CDR3 DNA reads as TGCGCCAGCAGCCTAGGGACACCGAGCTCCTACAATGAGCAGTTCTTC. Its translation: CASSLGTPSSYNEQFF.

The chain has TRBV28 and TRBJ1-2; the match to TRBD1 covers 9 bases. Per germline, CDR1 MDHEN and CDR2 SYDVKM. Unmatched junction bases numbered 4, after V lost 6 bases and J lost 8 bases. The CDR3 is 12 residues long. CDR3 protein: CASRLTGGGYTF. CDR3 DNA sequence: TGTGCCAGCAGACTGACAGGGGGAGGCTACACCTTC.

This chain uses TRBV5-1 with TRBJ2-2; 7 positions agree with TRBD2. CDR1 and CDR2 from the germline V gene are SGHRS and YFSETQ. Germline trimming cut 4 bases from V and 0 bases from J; bases unmatched to any gene: 6. The CDR3 spans 16 residues. In nucleotides, the CDR3 is TGCGCCAGCAGCCCCCCAGCGGGACCGAACACCGGGGAGCTGTTTTTT. It codes for CASSPPAGPNTGELFF.

The chain is built from TRBV9 and TRBJ2-3, with TRBD2 matching over 9 bases. With 0 bases clipped from V and 0 bases from J, the junction kept 5 bases outside the gene matches. Germline V gene data show CDR1 as SGDLS and CDR2 as YYNGEE. The CDR3 length is 17 residues. CDR3: CASSVGGTSKSTDTQYF. DNA of the CDR3: TGTGCCAGCAGCGTAGGGGGGACTAGCAAGAGCACAGATACGCAGTATTTT.

In this sample, this clonotype turned up a few times. The chain has TRBV6-2 or TRBV6-3 and TRBJ2-4, with D unclear. Germline CDR1 MNHEY, CDR2 SVGEGT. V dropped 2 bases and J dropped 6 bases, with 14 bases sitting between them. The CDR3 length is 15 residues. This CDR3 reads CASSYVSPAGNIQYF. The CDR3, as DNA: TGTGCCAGCAGTTACGTGTCTCCCGCAGGAAACATTCAGTACTTC.

V and J are TRBV19 and TRBJ2-5; D not resolved. This CDR3 is 13 amino acids long. V gave up 4 bases and J gave up 8 bases, with 14 bases separating them. In germline, CDR1 is LNHDA, CDR2 SQIVND (reference sequence). The CDR3 is CASSTDSYGTQYF. The CDR3 DNA is TGTGCCAGTAGTACAGACTCATATGGAACCCAGTACTTC.

The chain is built from TRBV6-2 or TRBV6-3 and TRBJ2-2; 7 nucleotides agree with TRBD1. Germline V lookup: CDR1 MNHEY, CDR2 SVGEGT. The ends lost 10 bases at V and 1 base at J; junction bases unmatched: 6. The CDR3 sequence is 14 residues long. CDR3 coding DNA: TGTGCCATCCCGGGACAGAAGAACACCGGGGAGCTGTTTTTT. Its translation is CAIPGQKNTGELFF.

The V call is TRBV28, the J call TRBJ1-4; D gene unclear. Germline lookup yields CDR1 MDHEN and CDR2 SYDVKM. The CDR3 consists of 13 residues. The V end lost 8 bases, the J end lost 5 bases, and 12 bases lay between the germline ends. The CDR3 bases are TGTGCCAGCCTAATGGACGGCAATGAAAAACTGTTTTTT. Encoded protein: CASLMDGNEKLFF.

This clonotype was picked up a small number of times. V gene TRBV12-3 or TRBV12-4 combines with J gene TRBJ2-5, with D possibly matching TRBD1 (6 bases). V lost 4 bases to trimming and J lost 1 base, with 10 bases between them. CDR3 length equals 14 residues. The CDR3 DNA reads TGTGCCAGCAGTTCAACAGGGCCCCAAGAGACCCAGTACTTC. Its protein product is CASSSTGPQETQYF.

This clonotype was recorded a few times. V usage is TRBV6-2 or TRBV6-3 and J usage is TRBJ1-5; no firm D call. V gave up 1 base and J gave up 3 bases, with 7 bases separating them. Germline V lookup: CDR1 MNHEY, CDR2 SVGEGT. This CDR3 has 14 residues. The CDR3 DNA reads TGTGCCAGCAGTTACTTGGCGCTCAATCAGCCCCAGCATTTT. Its protein is CASSYLALNQPQHF.

The J gene is TRBJ1-2, the V gene TRBV10-3, with TRBD1 matching over 7 bases. V shed 2 bases and J 0 bases; nucleotides not matched to a gene: 9. This CDR3 contains 17 residues. Germline V gene data show CDR1 as ENHRY and CDR2 as SYGVKD. This chain's CDR3 is CAISEETGRQANYGYTF. As DNA, the CDR3 is TGTGCCATCAGTGAGGAGACAGGGCGTCAAGCTAACTATGGCTACACCTTC.

The chain combines TRBV28 with TRBJ1-6, with 10 bases that match TRBD1. The CDR3 is made up of 17 amino acids. The V and J ends lost 3 bases and 9 bases, in that order; junction bases with no gene match: 11. Germline lookup yields CDR1 MDHEN and CDR2 SYDVKM. The CDR3 nucleotides are TGTGCCAGCAGTTTTGGGACAGGGGCCCAAGAGAGTTCACCCCTCCACTTT. Translated, it gives CASSFGTGAQESSPLHF.

The genes are TRBV7-2 and TRBJ2-3, with D possibly matching TRBD2 (6 bases). CDR1 and CDR2 from the germline V gene are SGHTA and FQGNSA. V was pared by 2 bases and J by 4 bases, with 16 bases between. This CDR3 has 16 amino acids. CDR3 sequence reads: CASSLRGTGGADTQYF. Here the CDR3 DNA reads TGTGCCAGCAGCTTACGTGGGACTGGAGGCGCAGATACGCAGTATTTT.

V and J are TRBV4-2 and TRBJ2-1; no firm D call. There are 12 residues in the CDR3. CDR1 is LGHNA, CDR2 YNFKEQ, per germline. V was cut by 2 bases and J by 5 bases, with 4 bases left in between. This CDR3 is CASSQTNNEQFF. The CDR3 nucleotides are TGTGCCAGCAGCCAAACTAACAATGAGCAGTTCTTC.

This clonotype has a handful of counts. V gene TRBV4-1 combines with J gene TRBJ2-5, with 11 bases aligning to TRBD2. Germline V gene lookup returns CDR1 MGHRA and CDR2 YSYEKL. CDR3 length: 16 residues. V gave up 4 bases and J gave up 5 bases; unmatched junction bases: 9. The CDR3 nucleotides are TGCGCCAGCAGCCCTTATAGCGGGAGGGCCCCGGAGACCCAGTACTTC. Its translation is CASSPYSGRAPETQYF.

DNA of the CDR3: TGCAGTGCCAGGGGGGACTGGAGCTCCTACGAGCAGTACTTC. It is translated as CSARGDWSSYEQYF. This chain uses TRBV20-1 with TRBJ2-7; a possible D gene is TRBD1 (7 bases). CDR3 length: 14 amino acids. V was cut by 6 bases and J by 0 bases, with 15 bases left in between. Germline V lookup: CDR1 DFQATT, CDR2 SNEGSKA (reference sequence).

The table lists this clonotype with a few counts. The V call is TRBV12-3 or TRBV12-4, the J call TRBJ2-3; D gene uncertain. The CDR3 runs 13 residues. The CDR3 loop reads CACRLASTDTQYF. The CDR3 nucleotides are TGTGCTTGTAGGTTAGCTAGCACAGATACGCAGTATTTT.

This clonotype was detected a few times. The rearrangement links TRBV23-1 to TRBJ2-7, with D possibly called TRBD1 or TRBD2 (7 bases each). TRBV23-1 is placed among ORFs of uncertain function. The germline V and J ends were trimmed by 1 base and 5 bases, with 15 bases remaining between them. The CDR3 loop spans 15 amino acids. The DNA for the CDR3 is TGCGCCAGCAGTCAATGGAACAGGGGAGGGAACGAGCAGTACTTC. Residues: CASSQWNRGGNEQYF.

The CDR3 DNA follows: TGCGCCAGCAGCCAGGACAGAGAAAACACCATATATTTT. The encoded protein is CASSQDRENTIYF. The chain has TRBV4-3 and TRBJ1-3; TRBD1 might be the D (6 bases). Trimming left V 3 bases short and J 6 bases short, with 9 bases between. Germline CDR1 reads LGHNA; CDR2 reads YSLEER. CDR3 size: 13 residues.

This chain connects TRBV7-8 to TRBJ2-3; TRBD2 matches at 9 bases. The CDR3 is 15 residues long. Unmatched junction bases numbered 5, after V lost 3 bases and J lost 4 bases. From germline, CDR1 is SGHVS and CDR2 FQNEAQ. The CDR3 loop reads CASSFSGSPSDTQYF. The DNA of the CDR3 is TGTGCCAGCAGCTTTAGCGGGAGCCCGTCAGATACGCAGTATTTT.

As concerns this clonotype: One junction end disagrees with the germline gene, perhaps due to a read error. The genes are TRBV27 and TRBJ2-1; no reliable D call. Germline V CDR1 and CDR2: MNHEY, SMNVEV (reference sequence). CDR3 length: 20 amino acids. DNA for the CDR3: TGTGACAGCAGTTTCATCCGGCCTCTGAGTCCCCCCAGCTCCTACAATGAGCAGTTCTTC. This encodes CDSSFIRPLSPPSSYNEQFF.

This clonotype was seen only a few times. This sequence joins TRBV27 and TRBJ2-3; D is ambiguous. The CDR3 loop spans 16 amino acids. From germline, CDR1 is MNHEY and CDR2 SMNVEV (reference sequence). The V gene lost 5 bases and the J gene lost 1 base, with 16 bases spanning the gap. This CDR3 is CASSLRTTIGTDTQYF. The CDR3 bases are TGTGCCAGCAGTCTCCGGACCACAATCGGCACAGATACGCAGTATTTT.

This chain joins TRBV6-1 and TRBJ1-5, with unresolved D. The CDR3 runs 13 residues. Germline CDR1 MNHNS, CDR2 SASEGT. V lost 6 bases to trimming and J lost 4 bases, with 10 bases between them. CDR3 residues: CASRRTLNQPQHF. The CDR3 coding sequence is TGTGCCAGCAGACGGACCCTGAATCAGCCCCAGCATTTT.